The rows below give T cell receptor beta chains drawn from one sample of a study of shared clonotypes between healthy human individuals. The method was immunoSEQ multiplex PCR; TCRdb's version includes in-frame clones alone and lacks a portion of them. The data show approximately 350,000 clones, with just over 95% seen just once and about 0.34% held by the top ten. The sample was memory CD8+ T cells sorted from blood. These receptors were collected from a man aged 30 to 45 in good health. Each CDR3 is given with its conserved first and last residue. A D gene is named only where the DNA matches it firmly. Not every row has a clone size; where given, it reads once, few, many or a size class.

d_call	v_call	j_call	clone_size	cdr3_aa	cdr3_nt
.	TRBV19	TRBJ2-6	.	CASKFGANVLTF	TGTGCCAGTAAGTTTGGGGCCAACGTCCTGACTTTC
TRBD1	TRBV11-1	TRBJ2-5	.	CASSLGTGQETQYF	TGTGCCAGCAGCTTAGGGACAGGTCAAGAGACCCAGTACTTC
.	TRBV6-5	TRBJ2-5	.	CASSYKQRGETQYF	TGTGCCAGCAGTTACAAACAGAGGGGAGAGACCCAGTACTTC
.	TRBV29-1	TRBJ2-3	.	CSAAGGLSTDTQYF	TGCAGCGCCGCAGGGGGACTGAGCACAGATACGCAGTATTTT
TRBD2	TRBV5-1	TRBJ2-3	.	CASSPFGLAATDTQYF	TGCGCCAGCAGCCCCTTTGGACTAGCCGCCACAGATACGCAGTATTTT
.	TRBV5-5	TRBJ1-2	few	CASSVDGKLGYTF	TGTGCCAGCAGCGTTGACGGGAAACTTGGCTACACCTTC
TRBD1	TRBV5-1	TRBJ2-7	.	CASSLAPGQGGEQYF	TGCGCCAGCAGCTTGGCGCCGGGACAGGGTGGGGAGCAGTACTTC
TRBD2	TRBV5-6	TRBJ2-1	.	CASSTGLAGALSYNEQFF	TGTGCCAGCAGCACCGGACTAGCGGGAGCCCTCTCCTACAATGAGCAGTTCTTC
.	TRBV6-6	TRBJ1-5	.	CATNHKQGVGNQPQHF	TGTGCCACTAACCATAAACAGGGAGTAGGCAATCAGCCCCAGCATTTT
.	TRBV7-9	TRBJ2-4	.	CASSLAGPRIQYF	TGTGCCAGCAGCTTAGCGGGGCCCAGGATTCAGTACTTC
.	TRBV9	TRBJ2-7	.	CASSVTGLSYEQYF	TGTGCCAGCAGCGTAACGGGGCTGTCCTACGAGCAGTACTTC
TRBD2	TRBV7-9	TRBJ2-3	.	CASSQRTSGVLSTDTQYF	TGTGCCAGCAGCCAGCGGACTAGCGGGGTACTCAGCACAGATACGCAGTATTTT
TRBD2	TRBV7-9	TRBJ2-2	.	CASSITSVSGELFF	TGTGCCAGCAGCATCACTAGCGTCTCCGGGGAGCTGTTTTTT
.	TRBV30	TRBJ2-2	.	CAWSVLSGELFF	TGTGCCTGGAGTGTATTGTCCGGGGAGCTGTTTTTT
TRBD2	TRBV11-2	TRBJ2-1	.	CASSSLAGGINEQFF	TGTGCCAGCAGCTCCCTAGCGGGAGGGATCAATGAGCAGTTCTTC
.	TRBV7-3	TRBJ2-3	.	CASSLWGARTDTQYF	TGTGCCAGCAGCTTATGGGGGGCGCGGACAGATACGCAGTATTTT
TRBD2	TRBV18	TRBJ2-3	.	CASSPQTTLAGDTDTQYF	TGTGCCAGCTCACCCCAGACGACACTAGCGGGAGACACAGATACGCAGTATTTT
.	TRBV2	TRBJ1-1	few	CASTGNTEAFF	TGTGCCAGCACAGGGAACACTGAAGCTTTCTTT
.	TRBV27	TRBJ1-5	.	CASSLRQSSNQPQHF	TGTGCCAGCAGTTTGAGACAGAGTAGCAATCAGCCCCAGCATTTT
.	TRBV5-5	TRBJ1-5	.	CASSFGGGQPQHF	TGTGCCAGCAGCTTCGGGGGGGGCCAGCCCCAGCATTTT
TRBD2	TRBV4-1	TRBJ2-7	.	CASSRLAGEQYF	TGCGCCAGCAGCCGACTAGCGGGAGAGCAGTACTTC
.	TRBV4-1	TRBJ2-1	.	CASSHPAGSYNEQFF	TGCGCCAGCAGCCACCCAGCGGGCTCCTACAATGAGCAGTTCTTC
.	TRBV7-8	TRBJ2-1	.	CASSQRLPEQFF	TGTGCCAGCAGCCAACGACTCCCCGAGCAGTTCTTC
.	TRBV10-3	TRBJ2-6	.	CAMHNAGANVLTF	TGTGCCATGCACAACGCTGGGGCCAACGTCCTGACTTTC
.	TRBV28	TRBJ1-5	.	CASTTGYSNQPQHF	TGTGCCAGCACGACCGGTTATAGCAATCAGCCCCAGCATTTT
.	TRBV7-2	TRBJ2-3	.	CASSPIGGETDTQYF	TGTGCCAGCAGCCCCATAGGGGGTGAGACAGATACGCAGTATTTT
.	TRBV28	TRBJ2-7	.	CASSFAAAGGSYEQYF	TGTGCCAGCAGTTTCGCCGCGGCAGGGGGGTCCTACGAGCAGTACTTC
TRBD2	TRBV27	TRBJ2-1	once	CASSWGLAGNTISYNEQFF	TGTGCCAGCAGCTGGGGACTAGCGGGAAATACTATCTCCTACAATGAGCAGTTCTTC
.	TRBV4-1	TRBJ2-5	.	CASSRGTQETQYF	TGCGCCAGCAGCCGAGGGACCCAAGAGACCCAGTACTTC
.	TRBV5-4	TRBJ1-4	.	CASSGERNNEKLFF	TGTGCCAGCAGTGGCGAAAGGAATAATGAAAAACTGTTTTTT
TRBD1	TRBV5-5	TRBJ1-2	.	CASSSRQGSNYGYTF	TGTGCCAGCAGCTCAAGACAGGGCTCTAACTATGGCTACACCTTC
.	TRBV5-1	TRBJ1-1	.	CASSLRGVPFAWNTEAFF	TGCGCCAGCAGCTTGCGTGGAGTACCTTTCGCATGGAACACTGAAGCTTTCTTT
.	TRBV10-3	TRBJ2-3	.	CAISESRWGAIDTQYF	TGTGCCATCAGTGAGTCGCGGTGGGGCGCGATAGATACGCAGTATTTT
TRBD2	TRBV27	TRBJ2-7	once	CASSSLAGGEQYF	TGTGCCAGCAGTTCTTTAGCGGGTGGGGAGCAGTACTTC
.	TRBV19	TRBJ1-1	.	CASSMGLVAFF	TGTGCCAGTAGTATGGGACTAGTCGCTTTCTTT
.	TRBV10-1	TRBJ2-1	.	CASSEAGRGQFF	TGCGCCAGCAGTGAGGCAGGCCGGGGGCAGTTCTTC
TRBD1	TRBV5-6	TRBJ1-3	.	CASSSTDRATGNTIYF	TGTGCCAGCAGCTCCACCGACAGGGCCACTGGAAACACCATATATTTT
.	TRBV11-2	TRBJ2-3	.	CASSLRLGTDTQYF	TGTGCCAGCAGCTTAAGGCTAGGCACAGATACGCAGTATTTT
.	TRBV18	TRBJ1-5	once	CASSPDVTQPQHF	TGTGCCAGCTCACCTGACGTAACTCAGCCCCAGCATTTT
TRBD2	TRBV4-1	TRBJ2-7	.	CASSQVGSGRSEQYF	TGCGCCAGCAGCCAAGTGGGTAGCGGGAGGAGTGAGCAGTACTTC
.	TRBV7-8	TRBJ2-3	.	CASSLSRRGGWDTQYF	TGTGCCAGCAGCTTATCGAGGCGGGGAGGTTGGGATACGCAGTATTTT
TRBD1	TRBV4-2	TRBJ2-2	.	CASSLPTGTLGWTGELFF	TGTGCCAGCAGTCTCCCGACAGGGACCTTGGGTTGGACCGGGGAGCTGTTTTTT
TRBD1	TRBV30	TRBJ2-2	.	CAWSGTGWAGELFF	TGTGCCTGGAGTGGGACAGGGTGGGCCGGGGAGCTGTTTTTT
.	TRBV7-9	TRBJ1-3	.	CASSSGRGNTIYF	TGTGCCAGCAGCTCGGGACGGGGAAACACCATATATTTT
.	TRBV21-1	TRBJ2-5	.	CASSKESIHLLETQYF	TGTGCCAGCAGCAAAGAAAGTATTCACCTTCTAGAGACCCAGTACTTC
.	TRBV28	TRBJ2-7	.	CAASGNYEQYF	TGTGCCGCCTCAGGGAACTACGAGCAGTACTTC
TRBD1	TRBV5-1	TRBJ2-7	.	CASSSDRAYEQYF	TGCGCCAGCAGCTCGGACAGGGCCTACGAGCAGTACTTC
TRBD2	TRBV11-3	TRBJ2-7	.	CASSLQGGISGRYEQYF	TGTGCCAGCAGCTTACAGGGAGGAATTAGCGGGAGATACGAGCAGTACTTC
.	TRBV5-6	TRBJ2-5	.	CASSLQAGETQYF	TGTGCCAGCAGCTTGCAGGCGGGAGAGACCCAGTACTTC
.	TRBV27	TRBJ2-5	once	CASSWALQETQYF	TGTGCCAGCAGTTGGGCTCTTCAAGAGACCCAGTACTTC
.	TRBV5-6	TRBJ2-3	.	CASSLVSSTDTQYF	TGTGCCAGCAGCTTGGTCTCCAGCACAGATACGCAGTATTTT
.	TRBV30	TRBJ1-1	.	CAGKDSGGTEAFF	TGTGCCGGAAAAGACAGCGGAGGGACTGAAGCTTTCTTT
TRBD2	TRBV4-2	TRBJ2-5	.	CASSQDRREGQETQYF	TGTGCCAGCAGCCAAGATAGACGGGAGGGCCAAGAGACCCAGTACTTC
TRBD1	TRBV28	TRBJ2-7	.	CASSWTGGLYF	TGTGCCAGCAGTTGGACAGGGGGCTTGTACTTC